This T cell receptor beta chain is from a study of graft-versus-host responses after intestinal transplantation listed by TCRdb under 2021. Regarding the complete study: The transplants that recipients got were multivisceral, liver-intestinal, or isolated intestinal. Samples from a few later patients were sequenced in-house on an Illumina MiSeq with MiXCR processing rather than by the commercial service. Graft-versus-host and host-versus-graft alloreactive T cell clones were tracked in the graft, circulation and bone marrow after intestinal transplantation using bulk TCR-beta CDR3 sequencing. To identify alloreactive clones, pre-transplant mixed lymphocyte reaction products were sequenced and then compared with unstimulated pre-transplant donor and recipient T cells. A peak of at least 4% donor T cells among recipient peripheral blood mononuclear cells was the definition used for donor T cell macrochimerism. Anti-thymocyte globulin induction was given to all recipients, followed by maintenance tacrolimus and steroids for about 3 years. The cohort enrolled some 23 intestinal transplant recipients, one of whom was a retransplant, and a few patients without pretransplant specimens were excluded.

This clone was seen a few times. Its specific antigen is unknown. No base quality information exists; no much larger clone differs at one position. As encoded in the germline V gene (reference sequence), CDR1 is GTSNPN while CDR2 is SVGIG. The CDR3 goes from the cysteine to the phenylalanine over 16 residues. The kept DNA is CDR3 alone, 48 bases in frame from the first base. V is reduced by 4 bases and J by 4 bases, leaving a spacing of 21 bases between them. Findings and caveats that apply to the study as a whole: Peak levels of circulating GvH clones were associated with declines in HvG clones early after transplant. The relatively low number and heterogeneity of intestinal transplant patients limited the conclusions. GvH clones turned up in recipient bone marrow, with some appearing earlier in ileal mucosa or blood, a pattern consistent with an intestinal mucosal origin. In the allografts of patients with donor T cell macrochimerism, GvH to HvG T cell clonal ratios were high.

The time point label of this sample denotes: cells obtained before transplantation from donor or recipient. CD3+CD4+ and CD3+CD8+ populations were FACS-sorted from unstimulated pre-transplant donor and recipient cells taken from spleen or lymph nodes. Libraries were made using the immunoSEQ multiplex PCR assay. For most patients, genomic DNA was isolated using the Qiagen DNeasy Blood and Tissue Kit and was shipped frozen to Adaptive Biotechnologies for TCR sequencing. For most patients, genomic DNA was subjected to high-throughput TCR-beta CDR3 sequencing by Adaptive Biotechnologies. From the authors' description of their analysis: Adaptive's ImmunoSEQ software supplied the TCR sequencing data for 18 patients, while MiXCR and VDJtools were used to process a few other patients. To correct CD4 versus CD8 sorting errors, sequences present in both subsets at a frequency ratio below 5:1 were removed. CDR3 nucleotide sequences shared between donor and recipient were removed because their origin could not be assigned. To be classed as alloreactive, a clone needed at least 2-fold expansion over unstimulated cells and a minimum CFSE-low frequency of 0.002% (template counts) or 0.001% (read counts). Clones were considered mappable if detected in sequenced pre-transplant spleen, lymph node, or MLR CFSE-low populations of the donor or recipient. Cumulative frequency of alloreactive clones was calculated as a percentage of all sequences weighted by copy number. Drawn from immuneACCESS, this table holds only the in-frame rearrangements with V and J called that TCRdb kept. Clones are partly lost; checked studies trace under half to an unresolved V gene and leave the rest unexplained. The DNA gave D and trimming, while V, J and clone size come from that table. The sample table shows around 130,000 clones, and around nine tenths are seen once. Together, the top ten hold about 0.16% of the sample.

This TCR came from a human donor who received an intestinal transplant. The chain was built from TRBV30 and TRBJ2-3; tentative D gene TRBD2, with 7 bases matching. Sequencing used unstimulated CD4+ T cells sorted from spleen or lymph node cells, obtained before intestinal transplant. The nucleotide sequence reads TGTGCCTGGAAGCGTATAGGGGGGGGCAGGTCAGATACGCAGTATTTT. Protein translation: CAWKRIGGGRSDTQYF.